This TCR beta chain was profiled in a study of control samples from healthy donors and cancer patients (dated by TCRdb to 2019 to 2021). From its cysteine to its phenylalanine, the CDR3 spans 11 amino acids. Of all the DNA, just the CDR3 is kept, 33 bases in frame from base 1. The germline V gene encodes CDR1 LNHDA and CDR2 SQIVND (reference sequence). At the junction V is shortened by 3 bases and J by 8 bases, with 4 bases in between. This clone was observed a handful of times. Its recognized antigen is unknown. Nothing much larger sits one base from this clone, and base qualities are not available. The protocol used for the library was the immunoSEQ multiplex PCR assay. In TCRdb, the immuneACCESS table is reduced to in-frame sequences with V and J assigned. These tables do not hold every clone; where another copy was compared, an unresolved V gene accounts for under half, and the others remain unexplained. In all, the sample holds tens of thousands of clones, and roughly nine tenths of those were seen once. The top ten clones comprise approximately 15% of the sample.

The sequenced sample was blood. The TCR sequence derives from a man aged 45-65 years in good health. The chain is assembled from TRBV19 and TRBJ2-2; no D segment can be confidently identified. The DNA reads as follows: TGTGCCAGTAGTATCCGGGGGGAGCTGTTTTTT. Its protein is CASSIRGELFF.